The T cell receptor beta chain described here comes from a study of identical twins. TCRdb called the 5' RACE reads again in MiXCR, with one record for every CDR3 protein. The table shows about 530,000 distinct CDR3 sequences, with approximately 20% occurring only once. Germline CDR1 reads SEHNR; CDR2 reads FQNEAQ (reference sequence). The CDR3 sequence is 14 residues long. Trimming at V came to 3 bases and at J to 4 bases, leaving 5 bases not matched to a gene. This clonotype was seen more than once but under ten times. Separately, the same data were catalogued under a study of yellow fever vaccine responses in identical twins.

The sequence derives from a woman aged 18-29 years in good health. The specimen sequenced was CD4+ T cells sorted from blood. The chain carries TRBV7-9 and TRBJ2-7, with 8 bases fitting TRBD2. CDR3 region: CASSFAGGEYEQYF. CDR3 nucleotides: TGTGCCAGCAGCTTCGCGGGAGGAGAGTACGAGCAGTACTTC.